The 28 T cell receptor beta chains in this list originate from one sample, sequenced in a study of OX40 agonist ivuxolimab in advanced cancers. Libraries were prepared by immunoSEQ multiplex PCR; TCRdb keeps only in-frame clonotypes and omits some of them. This table has about 70,000 clones, nearly 90% appearing once. The source was CD4+ or CD8+ T cells sorted from blood, collected in a trial of the OX40 agonist ivuxolimab. The receptors were gathered from an adult with an advanced solid tumor such as melanoma, head and neck, liver or kidney cancer.

The rearrangement links TRBV4-1 to TRBJ2-2; D is ambiguous. V was clipped by 3 bases and J by 1 base, with 6 bases between them. Germline CDR1 MGHRA, CDR2 YSYEKL. The CDR3 is 14 residues long. The CDR3 sequence is CASSQRENTGELFF. In DNA, the CDR3 is TGCGCCAGCAGCCAGAGAGAGAACACCGGGGAGCTGTTTTTT.

This chain uses TRBV7-2 with TRBJ2-2; the match to TRBD1 covers 8 bases. The CDR3 spans 16 residues. Per germline, CDR1 SGHTA and CDR2 FQGNSA. Germline trimming cut 6 bases from V and 1 base from J; bases unmatched to any gene: 7. CDR3 in DNA: TGTGCCAGCAGAGAGAGGGGGACAGGGAACACCGGGGAGCTGTTTTTT. Translated: CASRERGTGNTGELFF. Drawing the rest from reference TRBV7-2 and TRBJ2-2, the complete variable domain is GAGVSQSPSNKVTEKGKDVELRCDPISGHTALYWYRQSLGQGLEFLIYFQGNSAPDKSGLPSDRFSAERTGGSVSTLTIQRTQQEDSAVYLCASRERGTGNTGELFFGEGSRLTVL.

The chain has TRBV9 and TRBJ1-3; D is possibly TRBD1 (5 bases). The CDR3 extends over 12 amino acids. CDR1 and CDR2 from the germline V gene are SGDLS and YYNGEE. Trimming cost V 2 bases and J 8 bases, with 8 bases left between them. CDR3 in amino acids: CASSVGGDTIYF. The CDR3 bases are TGTGCCAGCAGCGTCGGGGGAGACACCATATATTTT.

This clone was observed a few times. V is TRBV27 and J is TRBJ1-5; D not resolved. V was shortened by 1 base and J by 3 bases, with 7 bases between the two germline ends. This CDR3 comprises 14 residues. Looked up from germline, CDR1 is MNHEY and CDR2 is SMNVEV (reference sequence). The CDR3 region has the DNA TGTGCCAGCAGTTTATACGGCTACAATCAGCCCCAGCATTTT. This gives the protein CASSLYGYNQPQHF.

In its sample, this clone was seen once. The J gene is TRBJ2-1, the V gene TRBV11-2; TRBD1 matches 7 bases. The CDR3 contains 16 residues. The V gene's germline CDR1 is SGHAT and CDR2 FQNNGV. The trim removed 4 bases at V and 5 bases at J, leaving 11 bases unmatched. The CDR3 DNA reads as TGTGCCAGCAGCTCCCCATCGGGACAGAAAAACAATGAGCAGTTCTTC. It specifies CASSSPSGQKNNEQFF.

The chain employs TRBV18 and TRBJ2-1; 15 bases are shared with TRBD2. The CDR3 runs 16 residues. The trim removed 4 bases at V and 7 bases at J, leaving 5 bases unmatched. Germline V gene data show CDR1 as KGHSH and CDR2 as LQKENI. The CDR3 bases are TGTGCCAGCTCACGCGGGACTAGCGGGAGGTGGAATGAGCAGTTCTTC. As protein: CASSRGTSGRWNEQFF.

This sequence joins TRBV27 and TRBJ1-2; 9 bases align to TRBD1. This CDR3 contains 14 residues. The trim removed 5 bases at V and 4 bases at J, leaving 5 bases unmatched. Germline V gene lookup returns CDR1 MNHEY and CDR2 SMNVEV (reference sequence). This CDR3 is CASSQTGGGYGYTF. In DNA form, the CDR3 reads TGTGCCAGCAGTCAAACAGGGGGCGGCTATGGCTACACCTTC.

The chain uses TRBV18 and TRBJ2-7; TRBD2 matches 7 bases. CDR1 and CDR2 from the germline V gene are KGHSH and LQKENI. The CDR3 covers 14 residues. V shed 5 bases, J shed 3 bases, and the junction held 7 bases outside the gene matches. In nucleotides, the CDR3 is TGTGCCAGCTCAAGGTCCGGGGGGATCTACGAGCAGTACTTC. This gives the protein CASSRSGGIYEQYF.

V gene TRBV14 combines with J gene TRBJ1-5; TRBD1 is a possible D gene (5 bases). The CDR3 runs to 18 residues. The V gene's germline CDR1 is SGHDN and CDR2 FVKESK. Trimming shortened V by 4 bases and J by 5 bases, and 24 bases separated the two germline ends. The CDR3 region has the DNA TGTGCCAGCAGCCTCACCCCTAGGAGGGGTAGTGGGGATCAGCCCCAGCATTTT. This gives the protein CASSLTPRRGSGDQPQHF. Based on the CDR3 plus reference TRBV14 and TRBJ1-5, the full variable domain is EAGVTQFPSHSVIEKGQTVTLRCDPISGHDNLYWYRRVMGKEIKFLLHFVKESKQDESGMPNNRFLAERTGGTYSTLKVQPAELEDSGVYFCASSLTPRRGSGDQPQHFGDGTRLSIL.

This clone was found a few times. The chain is built from TRBV10-3 and TRBJ2-1, with TRBD2 matching 9 bases. Looked up from germline, CDR1 is ENHRY and CDR2 is SYGVKD. The V and J ends lost 3 bases and 5 bases, in that order; junction bases with no gene match: 8. The CDR3 is made up of 16 amino acids. CDR3 in amino acids: CAISDPGTSRDNEQFF. CDR3 nucleotides: TGTGCCATCAGTGACCCCGGGACTAGCAGAGACAATGAGCAGTTCTTC.

V usage is TRBV28 and J usage is TRBJ1-1; tentatively, D is TRBD1 (5 bases). The V gene's germline CDR1 is MDHEN and CDR2 SYDVKM. CDR3 length: 15 amino acids. The V and J ends lost 7 bases and 1 base respectively, with 16 bases between them. The CDR3 region is CASTLPPGTNTEAFF. DNA of the CDR3: TGTGCCAGCACTCTTCCCCCAGGGACGAACACTGAAGCTTTCTTT.

The rearrangement links TRBV7-2 to TRBJ1-5, with D unresolved. V lost 4 bases and J 1 base, leaving 11 bases between the germline ends. Germline values: CDR1 SGHTA, CDR2 FQGNSA. CDR3 length equals 15 residues. The CDR3 DNA sequence: TGTGCCAGCAGCTCTCGCTCATTGAGCAATCAGCCCCAGCATTTT. This sequence encodes CASSSRSLSNQPQHF.

The CDR3 reads CASKQGWAKNIQYF. CDR3 DNA: TGTGCCAGCAAACAGGGTTGGGCCAAAAACATTCAGTACTTC. This sequence joins TRBV6-5 and TRBJ2-4; D is perhaps TRBD1 (6 bases). CDR1 and CDR2 from the germline V gene are MNHEY and SVGAGI. The CDR3 length is 14 residues. V was pared by 7 bases and J by 1 base, with 11 bases between.

The chain uses TRBV5-1 and TRBJ2-7; D gene unclear. The CDR3 spans 16 residues. Per the germline V gene, CDR1 is SGHRS and CDR2 is YFSETQ. The V end lost 4 bases, the J end lost 3 bases, and 20 bases lay between the germline ends. Written as DNA, the CDR3 is TGCGCCAGCAGCATTGCAGTTCTGGGGTCCGGCTACGAGCAGTACTTC. Translated: CASSIAVLGSGYEQYF.

The chain employs TRBV9 and TRBJ2-6; D not certain. CDR3 length: 13 residues. Deletions cut 6 bases from V and 4 bases from J, with 8 bases between. Germline CDR1 and CDR2: SGDLS and YYNGEE. The CDR3 DNA sequence: TGTGCCAGCACCCGATCCGGGGCCAACGTCCTGACTTTC. Protein: CASTRSGANVLTF.

The chain is built from TRBV9 and TRBJ2-3; TRBD2 agrees at 14 bases. V shed 3 bases and J 2 bases; nucleotides not matched to a gene: 2. This CDR3 has 16 residues. The germline V gene encodes CDR1 SGDLS and CDR2 YYNGEE. The CDR3 bases are TGTGCCAGCAGCGAGGGACTAGCGGGGGACACAGATACGCAGTATTTT. Its translation is CASSEGLAGDTDTQYF.

This clone was recorded a few times. The rearrangement links TRBV15 to TRBJ1-3; no clear D. In germline, CDR1 is LNHNV, CDR2 YYDKDF (reference sequence). This CDR3 is built from 13 residues. V lost 6 bases and J 0 bases, leaving 6 bases between the germline ends. In DNA, the CDR3 is TGTGCCACCAGGGTCAGCTCTGGAAACACCATATATTTT. This codes for CATRVSSGNTIYF.

This chain links TRBV4-2 with TRBJ2-7; a weak D match, TRBD1 (6 bases). Trimming removed 4 bases from V and 1 base from J, with 14 bases in between. The germline V gene encodes CDR1 LGHNA and CDR2 YNFKEQ. The CDR3 has 15 amino acids. In DNA form, the CDR3 reads TGTGCCAGCAGCCGAACCGGGACACCTTCCTACGAGCAGTACTTC. Amino acid sequence: CASSRTGTPSYEQYF.

The chain employs TRBV7-9 and TRBJ2-7; maybe TRBD2 (6 bases). V lost 3 bases and J 2 bases, leaving 14 bases between the germline ends. The CDR3 has 15 residues. Germline V gene data show CDR1 as SEHNR and CDR2 as FQNEAQ (reference sequence). CDR3 amino acids: CASSLARGGPYEQYF. As DNA, the CDR3 is TGTGCCAGCAGCTTGGCGAGGGGAGGACCCTACGAGCAGTACTTC.

The chain couples TRBV6-6 to TRBJ2-5; 15 nucleotides agree with TRBD2. This CDR3 is built from 14 residues. Germline loops: CDR1 MNHNY, CDR2 SVGAGI (reference sequence). CDR3 amino acids: CAHKGLAGGETQYF. DNA for the CDR3: TGTGCTCATAAGGGACTAGCGGGGGGAGAGACCCAGTACTTC.

The J gene is TRBJ2-7, the V gene TRBV4-1, with 8 bases that match TRBD2. Losses at the gene ends were 0 bases for V and 1 base for J; bases not matched to a gene: 5. The length of the CDR3 is 16 residues. The V gene's germline CDR1 is MGHRA and CDR2 YSYEKL. CDR3 DNA sequence: TGCGCCAGCAGCCAAGATCTACCTAGCGGGTCCTACGAGCAGTACTTC. As protein: CASSQDLPSGSYEQYF.

V is TRBV19 and J is TRBJ1-5; the D is unclear. V was trimmed by 9 bases and J by 2 bases, leaving 11 bases between them. The CDR3 runs 13 residues. CDR1 and CDR2 from the germline V gene are LNHDA and SQIVND (reference sequence). In nucleotides, the CDR3 is TGTGCCAGCTCCGGGTCGGGCAATCAGCCCCAGCATTTT. Translation gives CASSGSGNQPQHF. The variable domain in full, with the rest retrieved from reference TRBV19 and TRBJ1-5, is DGGITQSPKYLFRKEGQNVTLSCEQNLNHDAMYWYRQDPGQGLRLIYYSQIVNDFQKGDIAEGYSVSREKKESFPLTVTSAQKNPTAFYLCASSGSGNQPQHFGDGTRLSIL.

J is TRBJ1-2 and V is TRBV5-1; 12 bases map to TRBD1. With V trimmed by 4 bases and J by 7 bases, 11 bases remained unmatched. The CDR3 spans 16 residues. CDR1 and CDR2 from the germline V gene are SGHRS and YFSETQ. The CDR3 sequence is CASSRSGGQGAPGYTF. CDR3 bases: TGCGCCAGCAGCCGAAGTGGGGGACAGGGGGCGCCTGGCTACACCTTC.

The V gene is TRBV28, the J gene TRBJ2-5; no definite D call. Germline V gene data show CDR1 as MDHEN and CDR2 as SYDVKM. Trimming pared 4 bases from V and 2 bases from J, leaving 2 bases between. This CDR3 has 11 residues. The CDR3 here is CASSYQETQYF. The DNA for the CDR3 is TGTGCCAGCAGTTATCAAGAGACCCAGTACTTC.

J is TRBJ1-5 and V is TRBV6-6; D is unclear. Germline V gene lookup returns CDR1 MNHNY and CDR2 SVGAGI (reference sequence). V was cut by 2 bases and J by 3 bases, with 5 bases left in between. The CDR3 loop spans 13 amino acids. As DNA, the CDR3 is TGTGCCAGCAGTTACAGGGCCAATCAGCCCCAGCATTTT. Translating gives CASSYRANQPQHF.

The rearrangement uses TRBV28 and TRBJ2-2; 8 bases align to TRBD2. V lost 4 bases and J lost 3; bases outside the gene matches: 10. Germline-derived CDR1 and CDR2 are MDHEN and SYDVKM. The CDR3 is 17 amino acids. Here the CDR3 DNA reads TGTGCCAGCAGTTCCCACCCGGGGGGGAGGGACACCGGGGAGCTGTTTTTT. It yields the protein CASSSHPGGRDTGELFF.

This chain uses TRBV7-3 with TRBJ2-4, with D possibly TRBD1 on 6 matching bases. CDR1 and CDR2 from the germline V gene are SGHTA and FQGTGA. There are 14 residues in the CDR3. V shed 5 bases and J shed 7 bases, with 15 bases lying between them. In nucleotides, the CDR3 is TGTGCCAGCAGCGCGACAGGTTCCCAGAACATTCAGTACTTC. Its translation: CASSATGSQNIQYF.

The chain joins TRBV11-2 to TRBJ2-7, with 9 bases lining up with TRBD2. Per the germline V gene, CDR1 is SGHAT and CDR2 is FQNNGV. V shed 6 bases and J 3 bases; nucleotides not matched to a gene: 12. The length of the CDR3 is 16 residues. The CDR3 region is CASRYGVGTSIYEQYF. CDR3 in DNA: TGTGCCAGCAGGTACGGGGTTGGGACTAGCATCTACGAGCAGTACTTC.